A single sample gave rise to the 20 T cell receptor beta chains below, sequenced in a study of radiotherapy plus CTLA-4 blockade in lung cancer. Libraries were prepared by immunoSEQ multiplex PCR; TCRdb keeps only in-frame clonotypes and omits some of them. The top ten clones hold over 6% of a sample with 95,000 to 150,000 clones, about 90% of them seen once. Sequencing was performed on peripheral blood, taken from a patient treated with radiotherapy plus ipilimumab. Receptor source: a human donor with non-small cell lung cancer that progressed on radiotherapy plus ipilimumab.

This chain's CDR3 is CASSPLGSTEAFF. For the CDR3, the DNA is TGTGCCAGCTCACCACTCGGGAGTACTGAAGCTTTCTTT. V is TRBV18 and J is TRBJ1-1; the D is unclear. The V gene lost 1 base and the J gene lost 5 bases, with 8 bases spanning the gap. The length of the CDR3 is 13 residues. From germline, CDR1 is KGHSH and CDR2 LQKENI.

The V call is TRBV6-5, the J call TRBJ1-3; D possibly corresponds to TRBD1 (5 bases). CDR3 length: 15 amino acids. V shed 6 bases and J shed 4 bases, with 16 bases lying between them. CDR1 is MNHEY and CDR2 is SVGAGI in the germline V gene. The CDR3: CASSPWGTGGNTIYF. The DNA for the CDR3 is TGTGCCAGCAGCCCTTGGGGGACCGGGGGAAACACCATATATTTT.

The V gene is TRBV6-1, the J gene TRBJ2-7; D is possibly TRBD1 (5 bases). Germline CDR1 is MNHNS and CDR2 is SASEGT. CDR3 size: 15 residues. V shed 3 bases and J shed 1 base, with 13 bases lying between them. The CDR3 spells CASSDVWGRSYEQYF. DNA for the CDR3: TGTGCCAGCAGTGACGTCTGGGGCAGGTCCTACGAGCAGTACTTC.

Details on this clone: This CDR3 is also generated by other DNA sequences in the sample. This chain links TRBV19 with TRBJ1-5; 7 bases match TRBD1. Germline V lookup: CDR1 LNHDA, CDR2 SQIVND (reference sequence). This CDR3 has 13 amino acids. V shed 9 bases, J shed 5 bases, and the junction held 7 bases outside the gene matches. As DNA, the CDR3 is TGTGCCAGCGCAGACAGGGTGGATCAGCCCCAGCATTTT. Protein product: CASADRVDQPQHF.

V gene TRBV4-1 combines with J gene TRBJ2-1; TRBD2 matches 10 bases. The CDR3 has 15 residues. J lost 5 bases, V lost 0 bases, and 1 base had no gene match. Germline-derived CDR1 and CDR2 are MGHRA and YSYEKL. The CDR3 protein is CASSQESGRDNEQFF. The CDR3 DNA reads as TGCGCCAGCAGCCAAGAGAGCGGGAGGGACAATGAGCAGTTCTTC.

The chain carries TRBV6-5 and TRBJ2-3; D remains ambiguous. The germline V and J ends were trimmed by 0 bases and 3 bases, with 4 bases remaining between them. The CDR3 has 13 residues. CDR1 and CDR2 from the germline V gene are MNHEY and SVGAGI. The CDR3 coding sequence is TGTGCCAGCAGTTACTCACTGACAGATACGCAGTATTTT. It encodes CASSYSLTDTQYF.

The gene calls are TRBV5-1 and TRBJ2-1, with 9 bases aligning to TRBD1. Germline loops: CDR1 SGHRS, CDR2 YFSETQ. The J segment lost 8 bases and the V segment lost 7 bases, leaving 7 bases of the junction unmatched. The CDR3 extends over 13 amino acids. This chain's CDR3 is CASHRDRDDEQFF. The CDR3 coding sequence is TGCGCCAGCCACCGGGACAGGGACGATGAGCAGTTCTTC.

The chain links TRBV2 to TRBJ1-5; D is undetermined. The germline V and J ends were trimmed by 3 bases and 0 bases, with 12 bases remaining between them. The CDR3 runs 16 residues. Looked up from germline, CDR1 is SNHLY and CDR2 is FYNNEI. This chain's CDR3 is CASSEGSAYSNQPQHF. DNA of the CDR3: TGTGCCAGCAGTGAGGGGTCGGCATATAGCAATCAGCCCCAGCATTTT.

This sequence joins TRBV18 and TRBJ2-2; D ambiguous. CDR1 is KGHSH, CDR2 LQKENI, per germline. This CDR3 contains 13 residues. V was pared by 1 base and J by 4 bases, with 4 bases between. CDR3: CASSPLGTGELFF. The DNA of the CDR3 is TGTGCCAGCTCACCACTCGGCACCGGGGAGCTGTTTTTT.

The chain has TRBV30 and TRBJ2-1; TRBD2 matches 8 bases. After removal of 0 bases from V and 3 bases from J, the junction contained 7 bases not matched to a gene. In germline, CDR1 is GTSNPN, CDR2 SVGIG (reference sequence). The CDR3 is 16 amino acids. The CDR3 DNA sequence: TGTGCCTGGAGTGTAATAGGCGGGAGGATCTACAATGAGCAGTTCTTC. Amino acids: CAWSVIGGRIYNEQFF.

The chain is built from TRBV29-1 and TRBJ2-7; no reliable D call. The CDR3 is 12 amino acids. The germline V gene has CDR1 SQVTM and CDR2 ANQGSEA. V was trimmed by 7 bases and J by 3 bases, leaving 13 bases between them. The CDR3 sequence: CSAGRTDYEQYF. The CDR3 nucleotides read TGCAGCGCCGGAAGGACGGACTACGAGCAGTACTTC.

This chain links TRBV6-5 with TRBJ1-5; no clear D gene. Germline CDR1 reads MNHEY; CDR2 reads SVGAGI. The CDR3 is made up of 15 amino acids. V was trimmed by 0 bases and J by 3 bases, leaving 9 bases between them. CDR3 sequence (DNA): TGTGCCAGCAGTTACTCTGAAGAATTCAATCAGCCCCAGCATTTT. It specifies CASSYSEEFNQPQHF.

In this sample, this clone turned up once. CDR3 amino acids: CASSPGLAGGKNYEQYF. In DNA form, the CDR3 reads TGCGCCAGCAGTCCTGGACTAGCGGGAGGGAAAAACTACGAGCAGTACTTC. The V gene is TRBV5-1, the J gene TRBJ2-7; 15 bases agree with TRBD2. The ends lost 5 bases at V and 3 bases at J; junction bases unmatched: 9. The length of the CDR3 is 17 residues. From germline, CDR1 is SGHRS and CDR2 YFSETQ.

The rearrangement links TRBV5-1 to TRBJ2-3, with D unclear. Germline V gene sequence: CDR1 SGHRS, CDR2 YFSETQ. The CDR3 has 15 amino acids. The V end lost 2 bases, the J end lost 1 base, and 11 bases lay between the germline ends. The CDR3: CASSLSPGRTDTQYF. The CDR3 DNA reads as TGCGCCAGCAGCTTATCCCCCGGGCGCACAGATACGCAGTATTTT.

CDR3 nucleotides: TGTGCCAGCAGTCCCACAAGGGGCACTGAAGCTTTCTTT. Amino acid sequence: CASSPTRGTEAFF. The chain combines TRBV27 with TRBJ1-1; D is possibly TRBD1 (5 bases). V lost 5 bases to trimming and J lost 4 bases, with 11 bases between them. Germline assignment: CDR1 MNHEY and CDR2 SMNVEV (reference sequence). The CDR3 has 13 amino acids.

The CDR3 region has the DNA TGCGCCAGCAGCTTGGGCCCCGGACAGGGAACAGGGGAGCAGTACTTC. It codes for CASSLGPGQGTGEQYF. The V and J genes are TRBV5-1 and TRBJ2-5; 8 nucleotides match TRBD1. J lost 11 bases, V lost 0 bases, and 15 bases had no gene match. Germline CDR1 SGHRS, CDR2 YFSETQ. The CDR3 loop spans 16 amino acids.

The V and J genes are TRBV29-1 and TRBJ1-4; D remains unclear. This CDR3 comprises 12 residues. Germline-derived CDR1 and CDR2 are SQVTM and ANQGSEA. The V end lost 4 bases, the J end lost 7 bases, and 10 bases lay between the germline ends. The CDR3 spells CSVVESGEKLFF. In DNA form, the CDR3 reads TGCAGCGTTGTCGAGTCGGGTGAAAAACTGTTTTTT. Combining the CDR3 with reference TRBV29-1 and TRBJ1-4 gives the whole variable domain SAVISQKPSRDICQRGTSLTIQCQVDSQVTMMFWYRQQPGQSLTLIATANQGSEATYESGFVIDKFPISRPNLTFSTLTVSNMSPEDSSIYLCSVVESGEKLFFGSGTQLSVL.

The V and J genes are TRBV12-5 and TRBJ2-2, with 12 nucleotides matching TRBD2. CDR3 size: 16 residues. Trimming took 3 bases from V and 5 from J; bases not matched to a gene: 4. In germline, CDR1 is LGHNT, CDR2 FRNRAP. CDR3 sequence (DNA): TGTGCTAGTGGTTTCGGACTAGCGGGACCGACCGGGGAGCTGTTTTTT. Protein: CASGFGLAGPTGELFF.

This clone was detected only once. The chain employs TRBV18 and TRBJ1-5; TRBD1 might be the D (5 bases). V was cut by 5 bases and J by 6 bases, with 8 bases left in between. CDR3 length: 12 amino acids. Germline CDR1 reads KGHSH; CDR2 reads LQKENI. The CDR3 DNA follows: TGTGCCAGCTCAAGGGGTGTTCAGCCCCAGCATTTT. Amino acid sequence: CASSRGVQPQHF. The whole variable domain, filled in from reference TRBV18 and TRBJ1-5, reads NAGVMQNPRHLVRRRGQEARLRCSPMKGHSHVYWYRQLPEEGLKFMVYLQKENIIDESGMPKERFSAEFPKEGPSILRIQQVVRGDSAAYFCASSRGVQPQHFGDGTRLSIL.

The chain joins TRBV18 to TRBJ1-1; possible D gene TRBD1, 5 bases. The CDR3 sequence is 14 residues long. V was clipped by 2 bases and J by 1 base, with 8 bases between them. CDR1 and CDR2 from the germline V gene are KGHSH and LQKENI. As DNA, the CDR3 is TGTGCCAGCTCACCAGACGGGGGGAACACTGAAGCTTTCTTT. As protein: CASSPDGGNTEAFF.